Listed here are 12 T cell receptor beta chains from one sample, sequenced in a study of T cells in Graves' hyperthyroidism and ophthalmopathy. There were TCR beta CDR3 regions amplified from RNA transcripts. The primer set for the first-round RT-PCR of the TCR CDR3 was HTBI. MiXCR, run by TCRdb on the multiplex PCR reads, gives a single entry per CDR3 protein. The sample carries approximately 870,000 distinct CDR3 sequences, roughly 40% recorded once. Material: blood. The source is a man between 18 and 29 years old with Graves' hyperthyroidism.

J is TRBJ1-1 and V is TRBV7-9; D not resolved. Between the trimmed V and J ends, which lost 4 bases and 3 bases, there was a span of 9 bases. CDR1 is SEHNR and CDR2 is FQNEAQ in the germline V gene (reference sequence). The CDR3 has 13 residues. For the CDR3, the DNA is TGTGCCAGCAGCTACATGCGGGACACTGAAGCTTTCTTT. Encoded protein: CASSYMRDTEAFF.

This chain links TRBV10-3 with TRBJ1-1; perhaps TRBD1 as D (5 bases). The CDR3 sequence is 12 residues long. V lost 5 bases and J lost 11, with 15 bases in between. Germline CDR1 reads ENHRY; CDR2 reads SYGVKD. CDR3 nucleotide sequence: TGTGCCATCAGTCCCCGGACACTAGAGGCTTTCTTT. It yields the protein CAISPRTLEAFF.

This clonotype was counted a few times. The genes are TRBV7-2 and TRBJ2-7, with D perhaps assigned TRBD1 or TRBD2 (6 bases each). The V gene lost 4 bases and the J gene lost 2 bases, with 18 bases spanning the gap. Germline lookup yields CDR1 SGHTA and CDR2 FQGNSA. There are 16 residues in the CDR3. CDR3 sequence (DNA): TGTGCCAGCAGCTCTAGGGGGGCTAGCGAAACCTACGAGCAGTACTTC. Protein sequence: CASSSRGASETYEQYF.

This clonotype was counted between two and nine times. The chain couples TRBV9 to TRBJ1-4; TRBD1 matches at 7 bases. Trimming removed 0 bases from V and 6 bases from J; junction bases left unmatched: 2. CDR1 is SGDLS, CDR2 YYNGEE, per germline. CDR3 length equals 14 residues. The CDR3 DNA reads as TGTGCCAGCAGCGTAGGAGGGGGCCATGAAAAACTGTTTTTT. This sequence encodes CASSVGGGHEKLFF.

This clonotype was observed a few times. The chain recombines TRBV6-5 with TRBJ1-3; D gene unclear. Germline assignment: CDR1 MNHEY and CDR2 SVGAGI. Trimming removed 6 bases at V and 5 bases at J, with 8 bases between. This CDR3 region has 12 residues. The CDR3 reads CASRSPRNTIYF. CDR3 in DNA: TGTGCCAGCAGATCCCCCAGAAACACCATATATTTT.

A few counts support this clonotype. The chain recombines TRBV20-1 with TRBJ1-5, with 7 positions matching TRBD1. CDR1 and CDR2 from the germline V gene are DFQATT and SNEGSKA (reference sequence). CDR3 length: 12 amino acids. The V gene end was trimmed by 1 base and the J gene end by 7 bases; junction bases not matched to a gene: 1. The CDR3 coding sequence is TGCAGTGCTAGAGTACAGGGGCAGCCCCAGCATTTT. This sequence encodes CSARVQGQPQHF.

This clonotype was detected many times. The gene calls are TRBV7-2 and TRBJ1-5, with D hard to call. This CDR3 spans 12 amino acids. Per the germline V gene, CDR1 is SGHTA and CDR2 is FQGNSA. Between the trimmed V and J ends, which lost 1 base and 12 bases, there was a span of 10 bases. The CDR3 bases are TGTGCCAGCAGCTTAGATCGGGGAGGCCAGCATTTT. This codes for CASSLDRGGQHF.

The sample holds many counts of this clonotype. The J gene is TRBJ2-5, the V gene TRBV2; weak D call: TRBD2 (6 bases). V was pared by 11 bases and J by 5 bases, with 15 bases between. Germline CDR1 reads SNHLY; CDR2 reads FYNNEI. The CDR3 loop spans 12 amino acids. The CDR3 bases are TGTGCCTCCAAGGGTAGCGGCGAGACCCAGTACTTC. This gives the protein CASKGSGETQYF.

On this clonotype: A much larger clone sits a single nucleotide away, making a read error possible. This chain joins TRBV11-2 and TRBJ1-5; D is ambiguous. CDR3 length: 13 residues. The V and J ends lost 0 bases and 7 bases respectively, with 7 bases between them. The V gene's germline CDR1 is SGHAT and CDR2 FQNNGV. The CDR3 sequence: CASSLDLSQPQHF. DNA for the CDR3: TGTGCCAGCAGCTTAGACCTATCCCAGCCCCAGCATTTT.

V usage is TRBV20-1 and J usage is TRBJ1-3; D not resolved. CDR1 and CDR2 from the germline V gene are DFQATT and SNEGSKA (reference sequence). The CDR3 runs 14 residues. V lost 0 bases to trimming and J lost 0 bases, with 6 bases between them. CDR3 sequence reads: CSAREGISGNTIYF. In DNA form, the CDR3 reads TGCAGTGCTAGAGAGGGGATCTCTGGAAACACCATATATTTT.

This clonotype was detected ten times or more. V and J are TRBV5-6 and TRBJ1-2; D ambiguous. Germline V gives CDR1 SGHDT, CDR2 YYEEEE. This CDR3 spans 15 amino acids. V lost 3 bases to trimming and J lost 4 bases, with 16 bases between them. CDR3 in amino acids: CASSSRTSSGYGYTF. In DNA, the CDR3 is TGTGCCAGCAGCTCAAGGACTTCATCGGGCTATGGCTACACCTTC.

CDR3 sequence reads: CASSLSGGELETQYF. The DNA for the CDR3 is TGTGCCAGCAGCTTATCTGGCGGGGAGCTCGAGACCCAGTACTTC. The chain joins TRBV11-2 to TRBJ2-5, with TRBD2 as a possible D gene (6 bases). This CDR3 has 15 residues. The V and J ends lost 2 bases and 5 bases respectively, with 15 bases between them. The germline gives CDR1 SGHAT, CDR2 FQNNGV.